This T cell receptor beta chain emerged from a study of T-cell memory formation after mild COVID-19. Each CDR3 protein gets one entry after TCRdb re-called the 5' RACE reads with MiXCR. Of tens of thousands of distinct CDR3 sequences listed, less than 15% are singletons. Germline CDR1 is LNHDA and CDR2 is SQIVND (reference sequence). This CDR3 is built from 13 residues. Trimming took 6 bases from V and 1 from J, leaving 9 bases between them. The genes are TRBV19 and TRBJ1-1; D call uncertain. Material for sequencing was PBMCs or a T cell subset sorted from them (not recorded which). The clonotype originates from an adult woman who had mild COVID-19 (a few samples of this study predate the infection). Cell type and time point are not known. The CDR3 loop reads CASSPGRNTEAFF. The CDR3 region has the DNA TGTGCCAGTAGCCCCGGGCGGAACACTGAAGCTTTCTTT.